This record covers a single TCR beta chain. The data were produced by immunoSEQ multiplex PCR, yet TCRdb's version contains in-frame clones alone and is incomplete. This table holds under 100,000 clones, 90% to 95% found once. The data were taken from a study of T cell changes during pregnancy in multiple sclerosis. CDR3 length: 18 amino acids. The germline V and J ends were trimmed by 1 base and 1 base, with 17 bases remaining between them. Per germline, CDR1 SGHVS and CDR2 FNYEAQ. The sequence was obtained from a female donor with multiple sclerosis, enrolled in a pregnancy study. The material was peripheral blood, obtained in the second trimester of pregnancy. The rearrangement links TRBV7-6 to TRBJ1-3; D is undetermined. CDR3 protein: CASSLEPGGRLSGNTIYF. As DNA, the CDR3 is TGTGCCAGCAGCTTAGAGCCAGGAGGCCGTCTATCTGGAAACACCATATATTTT.